One and the same sample provided the 21 T cell receptor beta chains below, sequenced in a study of blood T cells in healthy people across ages. A second PCR of roughly 7 to 11 cycles used a sample-barcoded 5' primer and a J-beta primer mix. TCRdb passed the 5' RACE reads through MiXCR, listing each CDR3 protein once. The table shows approximately 800,000 distinct CDR3 sequences, with around 68% occurring only once. Input material: blood. Receptors originate from a man aged 30 to 39 in good health.

Regarding this clonotype: A read error may explain this, as a much larger clone is one base away. The chain links TRBV29-1 to TRBJ2-4; 15 nucleotides agree with TRBD2. The closer fit of TRBJ2-7 to the DNA end suggests the J call may be wrong. The CDR3 extends over 13 amino acids. CDR1 is SQVTM and CDR2 is ANQGSEA in the germline V gene. The CDR3 coding sequence is TGCAGCGCTGGGACTAGCGGGGGGTACGAGCAGTACTTC. Translated: CSAGTSGGYEQYF.

This clonotype appeared a few times. This sequence joins TRBV27 and TRBJ2-7; D is perhaps TRBD2 (5 bases). V was clipped by 9 bases and J by 6 bases, with 24 bases between them. Germline V gene sequence: CDR1 MNHEY, CDR2 SMNVEV (reference sequence). This CDR3 is 15 amino acids long. The CDR3 region is CASARKHAGIGEQYF. Here the CDR3 DNA reads TGTGCCAGTGCACGCAAACATGCCGGGATCGGCGAGCAGTACTTC.

This clonotype was observed once. The gene calls are TRBV7-9 and TRBJ2-3; D gene uncertain. The length of the CDR3 is 12 residues. Germline values: CDR1 SEHNR, CDR2 FQNEAQ (reference sequence). Trimming took off 3 bases at V and 13 bases at J, with 14 bases between the two ends. Here the CDR3 reads CASSFDTYGEYF. The CDR3 DNA follows: TGTGCCAGCAGCTTCGACACTTATGGGGAGTATTTT.

The CDR3: CASSYDVRRSMNTEAFF. In DNA form, the CDR3 reads TGTGCCAGCAGTTACGATGTAAGGCGGTCCATGAACACTGAAGCTTTCTTT. The rearrangement joins TRBV6-2 or TRBV6-3 to TRBJ1-1; D is unresolved. There are 17 residues in the CDR3. V lost 2 bases and J 0 bases, leaving 16 bases between the germline ends. Germline-derived CDR1 and CDR2 are MNHEY and SVGEGT.

V gene TRBV29-1 combines with J gene TRBJ2-1; the D is unclear. CDR1 is SQVTM and CDR2 is ANQGSEA in the germline V gene. Trimming pared 1 base from V and 4 bases from J, leaving 11 bases between. The CDR3 totals 14 residues. CDR3 in DNA: TGCAGCGTTGAAGGCCCGGGTGATTACAATGAGCAGTTCTTC. It translates to CSVEGPGDYNEQFF.

This chain connects TRBV29-1 to TRBJ2-5; no clear D. V dropped 1 base and J dropped 5 bases, with 11 bases sitting between them. Germline loops: CDR1 SQVTM, CDR2 ANQGSEA. The CDR3 extends over 13 amino acids. The DNA of the CDR3 is TGCAGCGTTGAAGGAGGCGAAGTCGAGACCCAGTACTTC. It encodes CSVEGGEVETQYF.

The V and J genes are TRBV6-5 and TRBJ2-2; D could derive from TRBD1 or TRBD2 (5 bases each). CDR3 size: 13 residues. Between the trimmed V and J ends, which lost 5 bases and 6 bases, there was a span of 10 bases. Germline CDR1 reads MNHEY; CDR2 reads SVGAGI. In nucleotides, the CDR3 is TGTGCCAGCAGTGGGGCGAGGGCCGGGGAGCTGTTTTTT. It yields the protein CASSGARAGELFF.

A note on this clonotype: A single base separates this from a much larger clone, so it may be a read error. This rearrangement joins TRBV4-3 to TRBJ2-1, with 7 bases identical to TRBD1. Germline V CDR1 and CDR2: LGHNA, YSLEER. The CDR3 runs 17 residues. In DNA form, the CDR3 reads TGCACCAGCAGCCAAGAACCCACGGACAGGTTCTACAATGAGCAGTTCTTC. Amino acids: CTSSQEPTDRFYNEQFF.

This sequence joins TRBV28 and TRBJ2-7; 8 bases map to TRBD1. The J segment lost 6 bases and the V segment lost 5 bases, leaving 9 bases of the junction unmatched. Germline CDR1 reads MDHEN; CDR2 reads SYDVKM. The CDR3 runs to 14 residues. CDR3 residues: CASSVDRVFAEQYF. In DNA, the CDR3 is TGTGCCAGCAGTGTGGACAGGGTATTTGCCGAGCAGTACTTC.

The chain has TRBV20-1 and TRBJ2-3, with 9 bases fitting TRBD1. This CDR3 is 15 amino acids long. Germline V CDR1 and CDR2: DFQATT, SNEGSKA (reference sequence). Trimming cost V 5 bases and J 1 base; bases outside gene matches: 7. The CDR3 sequence: CSALVQGAGTDTQYF. For the CDR3, the DNA is TGCAGTGCTTTGGTACAGGGGGCTGGCACAGATACGCAGTATTTT.

Notes on this clonotype: A read error may produce the germline difference seen at one junction end. J is TRBJ2-5 and V is TRBV7-2, with 11 positions matching TRBD2. The germline CDR1 and CDR2 sequences are SGHTA and FQGNSA. There are 16 residues in the CDR3. CDR3 region: CASSLAGGLTGETQYF. The DNA of the CDR3 is TGTGCCAGCAGCCTAGCGGGGGGACTAACCGGGGAGACCCAGTACTTC.

The J gene is TRBJ2-3, the V gene TRBV6-2 or TRBV6-3, with 7 bases identical to TRBD2. The germline V gene encodes CDR1 MNHEY and CDR2 SVGEGT. The CDR3 has 14 amino acids. The V segment lost 6 bases and the J segment 1 base; nucleotides outside the gene matches: 4. The CDR3: CASRALARTDTQYF. DNA for the CDR3: TGTGCCAGCAGGGCACTAGCGCGCACAGATACGCAGTATTTT.

With respect to this clonotype: Germline and junction disagree at one end, which may indicate a read error. The chain is built from TRBV13 and TRBJ1-2, with a tentative D call TRBD1 (6 bases). The CDR3 contains 15 residues. Germline CDR1 reads PRHDT; CDR2 reads FYEKMQ (reference sequence). The CDR3 coding sequence is TGTGTCAGCAGCTTAGGGGGGGCCTCATCCTATGGCTACACCTTC. Protein product: CVSSLGGASSYGYTF.

This clonotype appeared a few times. The gene calls are TRBV20-1 and TRBJ2-7; D gene unclear. V dropped 5 bases and J dropped 4 bases, with 12 bases sitting between them. Germline-derived CDR1 and CDR2 are DFQATT and SNEGSKA (reference sequence). CDR3 size: 12 residues. The CDR3 DNA reads as TGCAGTGCTGACCAAAGCTGGTACGAGCAGTACTTC. Its protein is CSADQSWYEQYF.

This clonotype was counted only a few times. V gene TRBV12-3 or TRBV12-4 combines with J gene TRBJ1-5; D is perhaps TRBD1 (5 bases). Trimming stripped 5 bases from V and 0 bases from J, with 14 bases between. The CDR3 spans 16 residues. CDR3 DNA: TGTGCCAGCAGTCAAGGGACCGAGTATAGCAATCAGCCCCAGCATTTT. Residues: CASSQGTEYSNQPQHF.

The chain joins TRBV10-3 to TRBJ1-4; D remains unclear. V was trimmed by 6 bases and J by 4 bases, leaving 9 bases between them. The germline V gene has CDR1 ENHRY and CDR2 SYGVKD. This CDR3 contains 13 residues. The CDR3 sequence is CAIRGQVNEKLFF. CDR3 DNA sequence: TGTGCCATCAGGGGTCAGGTTAATGAAAAACTGTTTTTT.

This chain's CDR3 is CASSEEGVRTEPFF. The CDR3 nucleotides are TGTGCCAGCAGTGAAGAAGGGGTGAGGACAGAACCGTTCTTC. The chain is built from TRBV2 and TRBJ2-1, with D possibly matching TRBD1 (6 bases). V was cut by 1 base and J by 15 bases, with 19 bases left in between. Germline V lookup: CDR1 SNHLY, CDR2 FYNNEI. This CDR3 has 14 residues.

The chain uses TRBV6-6 and TRBJ2-3; 9 nucleotides align to TRBD2. The CDR3 consists of 15 residues. Germline CDR1 MNHNY, CDR2 SVGAGI (reference sequence). V was clipped by 2 bases and J by 3 bases; unmatched bases: 3. The CDR3 spells CASSYGSGGTDTQYF. CDR3 nucleotides: TGTGCCAGCAGTTACGGGAGCGGGGGGACAGATACGCAGTATTTT.

The rearrangement uses TRBV25-1 and TRBJ2-7, with 15 positions matching TRBD2. The ends lost 6 bases at V and 2 bases at J; junction bases unmatched: 2. The CDR3 has 15 residues. The germline CDR1 and CDR2 sequences are MGHDK and SYGVNS. The CDR3 reads CASRGLAGGTYEQYF. Here the CDR3 DNA reads TGTGCCAGCAGAGGACTAGCGGGAGGGACCTACGAGCAGTACTTC.

The chain joins TRBV25-1 to TRBJ1-4; the D is unclear. Germline V gene lookup returns CDR1 MGHDK and CDR2 SYGVNS. Trimming stripped 2 bases from V and 6 bases from J, with 10 bases between. The CDR3 totals 14 residues. CDR3 in amino acids: CASSEEYRDEKLFF. The CDR3 DNA is TGTGCCAGCAGTGAAGAGTACAGAGATGAAAAACTGTTTTTT.

The chain links TRBV7-8 to TRBJ2-1, with 8 bases identical to TRBD1. The ends lost 1 base at V and 13 bases at J; junction bases unmatched: 12. The CDR3 contains 15 residues. Germline V gene sequence: CDR1 SGHVS, CDR2 FQNEAQ. The CDR3 sequence is CASSLGTGRRETQFF. The DNA of the CDR3 is TGTGCCAGCAGCTTAGGGACAGGGAGGAGAGAGACCCAGTTCTTC.